The rows below give T cell receptor beta chains drawn from one sample of a study of blood T cell repertoires in COVID-19. Only in-frame clones appear in the TCRdb table, and some are missing; sequencing was by immunoSEQ multiplex PCR. The table has about 180,000 clones, about 80% seen once; the top ten hold about 6.8%. Material for sequencing was peripheral blood. These receptors were collected from a man between 65 and 80 years old with active or convalescent COVID-19. Each CDR3 is given with its conserved first and last residue. The D gene is left open where the match is weak. Clone size is stated in some rows and not others, as once, few, many or a class when expanded.

TRBJ1-1	TRBV5-1	NA	NA	TGCGCCAGCAGCTTTGCAACAGGGAACACTGAAGCTTTCTTT	CASSFATGNTEAFF
TRBJ2-7	TRBV27	NA	NA	TGTGCCAGCAGTTTATACGGGAAAGGGGGCGAGCAGTACTTC	CASSLYGKGGEQYF
TRBJ1-2	TRBV24-1	once	NA	TGTGCCACCAGTGATTTGAGGGGCGGCTGGGGCTACACCTTC	CATSDLRGGWGYTF
TRBJ1-1	TRBV6-2/TRBV6-3	NA	NA	TGTGCCAGCAGTCCGTTTTTAGTTGAAGCTTTCTTT	CASSPFLVEAFF
TRBJ2-1	TRBV4-2	NA	TRBD2	TGTGCCAGCAGCCAAGATGGCGCTAGCGGGTTCAATGAGCAGTTCTTC	CASSQDGASGFNEQFF
TRBJ1-2	TRBV2	NA	TRBD1	TGTGCCAGCAGTGAGACAGGGTATGGCTACACCTTC	CASSETGYGYTF
TRBJ1-1	TRBV12-3/TRBV12-4	NA	TRBD1	TGTGCCAGCAGACCGGGACAGGGCGAAGCTTTCTTT	CASRPGQGEAFF
TRBJ1-1	TRBV5-8	NA	NA	TGTGCCAGCAGCGTACAGGGTATTTTTGGCACTGAAGCTTTCTTT	CASSVQGIFGTEAFF
TRBJ2-1	TRBV5-4	NA	NA	TGTGCCAGCAGCCCTAACCTCCCCTACAATGAGCAGTTCTTC	CASSPNLPYNEQFF
TRBJ1-1	TRBV6-5	NA	NA	TGTGCCAGCCCCGCGGGAGAAAAGAACACTGAAGCTTTCTTT	CASPAGEKNTEAFF
TRBJ1-2	TRBV5-1	NA	NA	TGCGCCAGCAGTCCCGGGTCTCCGGTATCCTATGGCTACACCTTC	CASSPGSPVSYGYTF